This T cell receptor beta chain appears in the sequencing data of a study of T-cell reconstitution after alpha-beta-depleted transplantation in children. Unique molecular identifiers were incorporated when the TCRbeta library was constructed. TCRdb reanalysed the PCR reads using MiXCR and keeps one entry per CDR3 protein. The top ten clones hold about 25% of a sample with hundreds of thousands of distinct CDR3 sequences, around a tenth of them seen once. At least ten counts were recorded for this clonotype. With 7 bases removed from V and 4 bases from J, the gap between germline ends came to 16 bases. Germline V gives CDR1 MNHEY, CDR2 SMNVEV (reference sequence). The CDR3 has 14 residues.

The receptor was derived from a male patient between 2 and 10 years old who had a stem cell transplant for chronic granulomatous disease, so the T cells may come from the graft donor. This specimen was peripheral blood, taken 180 days after TCRalphabeta/CD19-depleted stem cell transplant. The chain is built from TRBV27 and TRBJ1-2; D uncertain. The DNA of the CDR3 is TGTGCCAGCAAATCTTCCACGAGTGGCTATGGCTACACCTTC. It yields the protein CASKSSTSGYGYTF.